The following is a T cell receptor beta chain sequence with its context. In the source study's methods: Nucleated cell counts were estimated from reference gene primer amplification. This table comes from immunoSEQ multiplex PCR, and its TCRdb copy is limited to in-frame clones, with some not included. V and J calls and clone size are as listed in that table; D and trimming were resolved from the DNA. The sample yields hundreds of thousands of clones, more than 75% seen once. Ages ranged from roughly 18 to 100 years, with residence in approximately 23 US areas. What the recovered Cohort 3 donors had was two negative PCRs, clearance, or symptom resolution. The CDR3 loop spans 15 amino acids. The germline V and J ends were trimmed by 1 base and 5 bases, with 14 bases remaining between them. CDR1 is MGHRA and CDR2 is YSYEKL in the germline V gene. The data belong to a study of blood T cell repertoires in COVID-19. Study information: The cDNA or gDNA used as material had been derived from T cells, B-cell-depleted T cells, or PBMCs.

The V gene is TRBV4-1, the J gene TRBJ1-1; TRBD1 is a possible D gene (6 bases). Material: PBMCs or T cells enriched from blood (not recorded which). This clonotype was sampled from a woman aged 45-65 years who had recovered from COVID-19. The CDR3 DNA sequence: TGCGCCAGCAGCCAAGGGCTGGGGGCAAGGACTGAAGCTTTCTTT. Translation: CASSQGLGARTEAFF.